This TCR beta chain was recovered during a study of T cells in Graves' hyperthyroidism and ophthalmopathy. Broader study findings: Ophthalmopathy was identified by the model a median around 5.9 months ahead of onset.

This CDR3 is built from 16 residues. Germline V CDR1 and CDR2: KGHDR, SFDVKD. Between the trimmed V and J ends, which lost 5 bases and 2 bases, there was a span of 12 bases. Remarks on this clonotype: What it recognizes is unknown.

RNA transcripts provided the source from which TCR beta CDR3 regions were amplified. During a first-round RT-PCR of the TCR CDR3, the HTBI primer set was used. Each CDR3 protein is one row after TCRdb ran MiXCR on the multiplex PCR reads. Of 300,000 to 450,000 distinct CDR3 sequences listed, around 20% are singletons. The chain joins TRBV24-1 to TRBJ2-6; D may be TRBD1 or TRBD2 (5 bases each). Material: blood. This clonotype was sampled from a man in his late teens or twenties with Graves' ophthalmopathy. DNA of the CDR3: TGTGCCACCAGTGCCGCCGGGACGCCTGGGGCCAACGTCCTGACTTTC. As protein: CATSAAGTPGANVLTF.